The clone carrying this T cell receptor (beta chain) was seen a few times. Its target is unknown. The data derive from a study of beta chain features in type 1 diabetes. Study-level results: Cells expressing TCR highly could be over-represented by cDNA sequencing.

cDNA synthesis used the whole RNA isolate, giving expressed TCRB sequences. Sequencing was performed with immunoSEQ multiplex PCR; in TCRdb, only in-frame clones are kept and a portion is missing. The table includes about 290,000 clones, about 7.8% detected once. Germline CDR1 is GTSNPN and CDR2 is SVGIG (reference sequence). The V end was cut by 5 bases, the J end by 2 bases, with 16 bases between. This CDR3 region has 14 residues. The sequence derives from a woman aged 18-29 years in good health. The source material was central memory CD4+ T cells from blood. The gene calls are TRBV30 and TRBJ2-7; D possibly matches TRBD1 or TRBD2 (6 bases each). The CDR3 spells CAWSSGALTYEQYF. The CDR3 DNA is TGTGCCTGGTCTTCGGGGGCTCTCACCTACGAGCAGTACTTC.